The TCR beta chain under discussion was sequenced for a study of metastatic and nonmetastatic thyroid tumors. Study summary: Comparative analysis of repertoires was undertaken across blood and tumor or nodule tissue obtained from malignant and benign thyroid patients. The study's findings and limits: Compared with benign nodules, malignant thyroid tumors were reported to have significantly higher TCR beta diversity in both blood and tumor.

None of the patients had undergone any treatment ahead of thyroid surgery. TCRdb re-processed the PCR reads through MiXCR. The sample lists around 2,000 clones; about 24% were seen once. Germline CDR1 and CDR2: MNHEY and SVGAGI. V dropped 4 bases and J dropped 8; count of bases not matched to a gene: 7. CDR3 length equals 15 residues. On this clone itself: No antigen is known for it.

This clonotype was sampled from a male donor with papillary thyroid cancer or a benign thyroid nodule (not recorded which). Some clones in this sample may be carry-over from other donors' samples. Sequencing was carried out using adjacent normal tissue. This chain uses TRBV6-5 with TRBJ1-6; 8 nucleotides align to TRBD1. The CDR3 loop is CASSSPGGRDSPLHF. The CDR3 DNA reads TGTGCCAGCAGTTCCCCAGGGGGCAGGGATTCACCCCTCCACTTT.